Below are 15 T cell receptor beta chains sequenced from a single sample in a study of T cells in Graves' hyperthyroidism and ophthalmopathy. Amplification yielded TCR beta CDR3 regions, with RNA transcripts as the source. Using the HTBI primer set, a first-round RT-PCR was run on the TCR CDR3. MiXCR, run by TCRdb on the multiplex PCR reads, gives a single entry per CDR3 protein. Of about 680,000 distinct CDR3 sequences in the sample, 30% to 40% were seen once. The sample comprised blood. These receptors all come from a middle-aged woman with Graves' hyperthyroidism.

This clonotype has just a few counts. V is TRBV20-1 and J is TRBJ1-5; D is unclear. The V gene's germline CDR1 is DFQATT and CDR2 SNEGSKA (reference sequence). The CDR3 consists of 14 residues. Trimming removed 3 bases at V and 4 bases at J, with 13 bases between. The CDR3 sequence is CSASPFTVNQPQHF. CDR3 bases: TGCAGTGCTAGCCCCTTTACAGTTAATCAGCCCCAGCATTTT.

This sequence joins TRBV29-1 and TRBJ1-4; D is unclear. Germline V gives CDR1 SQVTM, CDR2 ANQGSEA. This CDR3 contains 11 residues. Trimming stripped 8 bases from V and 8 bases from J, with 12 bases between. For the CDR3, the DNA is TGCAGCTTGGAGGGTCAGGAAAAACTGTTTTTT. Protein sequence: CSLEGQEKLFF.

CDR3 protein: CASSQSELGHQPQHF. The CDR3 DNA reads TGCGCCAGCAGCCAATCGGAGCTGGGGCATCAGCCCCAGCATTTT. The J gene is TRBJ1-5, the V gene TRBV4-1; weak D call: TRBD1 (5 bases). Trimming left V 2 bases short and J 5 bases short, with 13 bases between. The CDR3 extends over 15 amino acids. Germline CDR1 is MGHRA and CDR2 is YSYEKL.

The CDR3 sequence is CASSFWAVGLGQETQYF. DNA for the CDR3: TGTGCCAGCAGTTTTTGGGCCGTGGGGCTGGGGCAAGAGACCCAGTACTTC. The chain has TRBV12-3 or TRBV12-4 and TRBJ2-5; possible D gene TRBD1, 5 bases. CDR3 length equals 17 residues. Trimming shortened V by 3 bases and J by 2 bases, and 19 bases separated the two germline ends.

This clonotype was counted only a few times. This sequence joins TRBV12-3 or TRBV12-4 and TRBJ2-7, with D perhaps assigned TRBD1 or TRBD2 (5 bases each). There are 14 residues in the CDR3. Trimming left V 3 bases short and J 1 base short, with 10 bases between. The CDR3 nucleotides are TGTGCCAGCAGTTTGGGACGGCTATCCTACGAGCAGTACTTC. This codes for CASSLGRLSYEQYF.

The V call is TRBV6-2 or TRBV6-3, the J call TRBJ2-7, with D unresolved. V lost 10 bases and J 3 bases, leaving 19 bases between the germline ends. Germline V CDR1 and CDR2: MNHEY, SVGEGT. The CDR3 spans 14 residues. The CDR3 protein is CATTSPVALYEQYF. CDR3 sequence (DNA): TGTGCCACCACCTCACCAGTGGCCCTCTACGAGCAGTACTTC.

V is TRBV6-5 and J is TRBJ1-2, with a possible D match to TRBD1 (5 bases). Germline loops: CDR1 MNHEY, CDR2 SVGAGI. The V end was cut by 8 bases, the J end by 8 bases, with 18 bases between. The CDR3 runs 13 residues. The CDR3 DNA follows: TGTGCCAGCGGGGCCGTTGGACCCTACGGCTACACCTTC. This translates into CASGAVGPYGYTF.

J is TRBJ2-7 and V is TRBV12-3 or TRBV12-4; 12 positions agree with TRBD2. The CDR3 is 16 amino acids. The J segment lost 3 bases and the V segment lost 6 bases, leaving 9 bases of the junction unmatched. The CDR3 nucleotides are TGTGCCAGCAGCCCTGGACTAGCGGGGCCTAACTACGAGCAGTACTTC. Translating gives CASSPGLAGPNYEQYF.

This clonotype came up a few times. This chain connects TRBV5-4 to TRBJ2-1, with a weak D call TRBD1 (5 bases). Trimming took 5 bases from V and 7 from J, leaving 25 bases between them. Germline V lookup: CDR1 SGHNT, CDR2 YYREEE (reference sequence). The CDR3 is 17 amino acids. The CDR3 DNA reads TGTGCCAGCAGACCACCAGGTGGTAGGGGAAGTGTGAATGAGCAGTTCTTC. Amino acid sequence: CASRPPGGRGSVNEQFF.

The rearrangement uses TRBV7-2 and TRBJ2-5; a weak D match, TRBD1 (5 bases). There are 14 residues in the CDR3. From germline, CDR1 is SGHTA and CDR2 FQGNSA. The V gene lost 5 bases and the J gene lost 2 bases, with 12 bases spanning the gap. CDR3 nucleotide sequence: TGTGCCAGCAGCCCTGACAGAAGTCAAGAGACCCAGTACTTC. Encoded protein: CASSPDRSQETQYF.

This clonotype was counted many times. The CDR3 DNA follows: TGTGCCAGCAGCTTAGAAGAGCTGAACACTGAAGCTTTCTTT. As protein: CASSLEELNTEAFF. The chain links TRBV7-8 to TRBJ1-1; D ambiguous. Germline V gives CDR1 SGHVS, CDR2 FQNEAQ. The V end was cut by 1 base, the J end by 0 bases, with 6 bases between. The CDR3 sequence is 14 residues long.

This clonotype was observed many times. The genes are TRBV10-1 and TRBJ1-1; a weak D match, TRBD1 (6 bases). This CDR3 has 15 amino acids. Germline CDR1 reads WNHNN; CDR2 reads SYGVQD (reference sequence). Deletions cut 4 bases from V and 4 bases from J, with 16 bases between. CDR3 bases: TGCGCCAGCAGTGGCCCCAGGGGTCTTGGCACTGAAGCTTTCTTT. Its protein product is CASSGPRGLGTEAFF.

This rearrangement joins TRBV9 to TRBJ1-5; TRBD1 matches at 11 bases. CDR3 length: 15 residues. Per the germline V gene, CDR1 is SGDLS and CDR2 is YYNGEE. V dropped 0 bases and J dropped 7; count of bases not matched to a gene: 3. CDR3 loop: CASSVEGTGGQPQHF. The CDR3 DNA follows: TGTGCCAGCAGCGTAGAGGGGACAGGGGGGCAGCCCCAGCATTTT.

This clonotype showed up many times. V usage is TRBV7-9 and J usage is TRBJ1-1; 9 bases agree with TRBD1. CDR1 and CDR2 (germline): SEHNR, FQNEAQ (reference sequence). The J segment lost 7 bases and the V segment lost 6 bases, leaving 9 bases of the junction unmatched. The CDR3 is made up of 14 amino acids. The CDR3 sequence: CASRRTQGAREAFF. CDR3 DNA sequence: TGTGCCAGCAGGCGAACACAGGGGGCTCGTGAAGCTTTCTTT.

To note about this clonotype: Sequence at one end of the junction differs from germline and may be a read error. V gene TRBV7-8 combines with J gene TRBJ1-4; a weak D match, TRBD1 (6 bases). The CDR3 is made up of 16 amino acids. The V gene's germline CDR1 is SGHVS and CDR2 FQNEAQ. The CDR3 nucleotides read TGTGCCAGCAGCCCCCACAGGGACCCTTCGGTCGAAAAACTGCTTTTT. The encoded protein is CASSPHRDPSVEKLLF.